These 16 T cell receptor beta chains share one sample of origin, sequenced in a study of beta chain features in type 1 diabetes. Isolated RNA was reverse transcribed in full, so expressed TCRB transcripts were sequenced. Profiled with immunoSEQ multiplex PCR; TCRdb holds only in-frame clones, not every one. In the table there are about 160,000 clones, 7.5% to 10% of which are singletons. What was sequenced was central memory CD4+ T cells from blood. These receptors were taken from a young man in good health.

This chain joins TRBV15 and TRBJ2-5; D gene uncertain. V was shortened by 0 bases and J by 2 bases, with 10 bases between the two germline ends. The CDR3 is 15 residues long. In germline, CDR1 is LNHNV, CDR2 YYDKDF (reference sequence). In DNA form, the CDR3 reads TGTGCCACCAGCAGAGATTACAGTAAGCAAGAGACCCAGTACTTC. Translated: CATSRDYSKQETQYF.

CDR3 sequence: CSAWTGNGYTF. The CDR3 DNA reads as TGCAGTGCCTGGACAGGGAACGGCTACACCTTC. The chain recombines TRBV20-1 with TRBJ1-2; 8 positions agree with TRBD1. CDR1 and CDR2 (germline): DFQATT, SNEGSKA (reference sequence). Losses at the gene ends were 6 bases for V and 8 bases for J; bases not matched to a gene: 5. The CDR3 covers 11 residues.

The chain has TRBV29-1 and TRBJ1-2; 8 nucleotides match TRBD1. With 2 bases clipped from V and 6 bases from J, the junction kept 5 bases outside the gene matches. The CDR3 has 13 amino acids. The germline gives CDR1 SQVTM, CDR2 ANQGSEA. CDR3 sequence reads: CSVETGGGNGYTF. CDR3 DNA: TGCAGCGTTGAAACAGGGGGAGGGAATGGCTACACCTTC.

This clone has more than one count but fewer than ten. This chain connects TRBV5-1 to TRBJ2-1; a weak D match, TRBD2 (5 bases). The CDR3 contains 16 residues. Trimming cost V 0 bases and J 2 bases, with 12 bases left between them. Germline V gene sequence: CDR1 SGHRS, CDR2 YFSETQ. The CDR3 coding sequence is TGCGCCAGCAGCTTGGCCGTAGCGAACGCCTACAATGAGCAGTTCTTC. Encoded protein: CASSLAVANAYNEQFF.

This chain joins TRBV9 and TRBJ2-1; 12 positions agree with TRBD2. CDR3 length: 20 residues. V shed 3 bases, J shed 0 bases, and the junction held 13 bases outside the gene matches. Looked up from germline, CDR1 is SGDLS and CDR2 is YYNGEE. CDR3 DNA: TGTGCCAGCAGCGCCAAACCGGGACTAGCGGGCCCGAGCTCCTACAATGAGCAGTTCTTC. This codes for CASSAKPGLAGPSSYNEQFF. Supplemented by reference TRBV9 and TRBJ2-1, the full variable domain reads DSGVTQTPKHLITATGQRVTLRCSPRSGDLSVYWYQQSLDQGLQFLIQYYNGEERAKGNILERFSAQQFPDLHSELNLSSLELGDSALYFCASSAKPGLAGPSSYNEQFFGPGTRLTVL.

This clone was recorded a few times. The chain joins TRBV18 to TRBJ2-5; no clear D. The ends were cut back, 3 bases at V and 1 base at J, with 9 bases in the middle. The CDR3 totals 14 residues. CDR1 is KGHSH, CDR2 LQKENI, per germline. The CDR3 sequence is CASSPPHSQETQYF. CDR3 coding DNA: TGTGCCAGCTCACCGCCCCACAGCCAAGAGACCCAGTACTTC. The entire variable domain, with the rest obtained from reference TRBV18 and TRBJ2-5, is as follows: NAGVMQNPRHLVRRRGQEARLRCSPMKGHSHVYWYRQLPEEGLKFMVYLQKENIIDESGMPKERFSAEFPKEGPSILRIQQVVRGDSAAYFCASSPPHSQETQYFGPGTRLLVL.

The rearrangement uses TRBV5-8 and TRBJ2-7, with 9 positions matching TRBD2. After removal of 3 bases from V and 6 bases from J, the junction contained 13 bases not matched to a gene. Germline V gene data show CDR1 as SGHTS and CDR2 as YDEGEE. This CDR3 has 16 residues. CDR3 sequence reads: CASSWGGAGGLGEQYF. Here the CDR3 DNA reads TGTGCCAGCAGCTGGGGGGGAGCGGGAGGCCTTGGCGAGCAGTACTTC. Full variable domain (missing parts from reference TRBV5-8 and TRBJ2-7): EAGVTQSPTHLIKTRGQQATLRCSPISGHTSVYWYQQALGLGLQFLLWYDEGEERNRGNFPPRFSGRQFPNYSSELNVNALELEDSALYLCASSWGGAGGLGEQYFGPGTRLTVT.

V gene TRBV30 combines with J gene TRBJ2-6; TRBD2 agrees at 8 bases. This CDR3 contains 15 residues. Unmatched junction bases numbered 3, after V lost 2 bases and J lost 3 bases. Germline CDR1 and CDR2: GTSNPN and SVGIG (reference sequence). The DNA of the CDR3 is TGTGCCTGGAGTCCCGGGAGGGGTGGGGCCAACGTCCTGACTTTC. This translates into CAWSPGRGGANVLTF.

The rearrangement joins TRBV28 to TRBJ1-1; maybe TRBD1 (5 bases). CDR1 MDHEN and CDR2 SYDVKM come from the germline V gene. V shed 3 bases and J shed 0 bases, with 17 bases lying between them. CDR3 length equals 17 residues. CDR3 region: CASSFYGAVVLNTEAFF. CDR3 DNA sequence: TGTGCCAGCAGTTTCTATGGGGCAGTGGTTTTGAACACTGAAGCTTTCTTT.

V is TRBV6-5 and J is TRBJ1-1; no firm D call. V was cut by 2 bases and J by 2 bases, with 6 bases left in between. The CDR3 sequence is 13 residues long. CDR1 and CDR2 (germline): MNHEY, SVGAGI. The CDR3 loop is CASSYVTNTEAFF. For the CDR3, the DNA is TGTGCCAGCAGTTACGTAACAAACACTGAAGCTTTCTTT.

The V and J genes are TRBV27 and TRBJ2-7, with 10 bases fitting TRBD2. The CDR3 has 14 residues. Germline CDR1 MNHEY, CDR2 SMNVEV (reference sequence). V was clipped by 6 bases and J by 7 bases; unmatched bases: 9. CDR3 protein: CASSPQRGGREQYF. The CDR3 region has the DNA TGTGCCAGCAGCCCCCAGCGGGGGGGACGGGAGCAGTACTTC.

The chain has TRBV7-2 and TRBJ1-1, with TRBD1 as a possible D gene (5 bases). Germline V gene lookup returns CDR1 SGHTA and CDR2 FQGNSA. This CDR3 comprises 13 residues. V lost 5 bases, J lost 6 bases, and 13 bases lay in between. CDR3 nucleotides: TGTGCCAGCAGCCCACAAGGGGCGGCTGAAGCTTTCTTT. Translated, it gives CASSPQGAAEAFF.

The sample holds many counts of this clone. The rearrangement links TRBV2 to TRBJ2-4; 11 nucleotides match TRBD2. CDR1 is SNHLY, CDR2 FYNNEI, per germline. This CDR3 has 14 amino acids. V was clipped by 4 bases and J by 9 bases; unmatched bases: 5. CDR3 nucleotide sequence: TGTGCCAGCAGTGGACTAGCGGGAAGGAGCATTCAGTACTTC. As protein: CASSGLAGRSIQYF.

The CDR3 DNA sequence: TGTGCCAGTAGTAGGAGGGACAGATCTTACGACGAGCAGTACTTC. It is translated as CASSRRDRSYDEQYF. The chain recombines TRBV19 with TRBJ2-7, with D possibly being TRBD1 (7 bases). The CDR3 runs to 15 residues. Germline CDR1 LNHDA, CDR2 SQIVND (reference sequence). V dropped 4 bases and J dropped 5 bases, with 18 bases sitting between them.

This clone was observed many times. The chain uses TRBV30 and TRBJ2-3; 8 bases are shared with TRBD2. This CDR3 has 14 residues. Germline CDR1 GTSNPN, CDR2 SVGIG (reference sequence). The junction had 7 bases not matched to a gene; V was cut back by 4 bases and J by 4 bases. The CDR3 nucleotides are TGTGCCTGGACCCAAGGACTAGCTGCAGATACGCAGTATTTT. Residues: CAWTQGLAADTQYF. Drawing the rest from reference TRBV30 and TRBJ2-3, the complete variable domain is SQTIHQWPATLVQPVGSPLSLECTVEGTSNPNLYWYRQAAGRGLQLLFYSVGIGQISSEVPQNLSASRPQDRQFILSSKKLLLSDSGFYLCAWTQGLAADTQYFGPGTRLTVL.

The rearrangement uses TRBV6-1 and TRBJ2-1; TRBD2 agrees at 9 bases. The CDR3 is 14 residues long. Germline values: CDR1 MNHNS, CDR2 SASEGT. Trimming removed 4 bases from V and 3 bases from J; junction bases left unmatched: 1. CDR3 region: CASSGLAVYNEQFF. The CDR3 region has the DNA TGTGCCAGCAGTGGACTAGCGGTCTACAATGAGCAGTTCTTC.